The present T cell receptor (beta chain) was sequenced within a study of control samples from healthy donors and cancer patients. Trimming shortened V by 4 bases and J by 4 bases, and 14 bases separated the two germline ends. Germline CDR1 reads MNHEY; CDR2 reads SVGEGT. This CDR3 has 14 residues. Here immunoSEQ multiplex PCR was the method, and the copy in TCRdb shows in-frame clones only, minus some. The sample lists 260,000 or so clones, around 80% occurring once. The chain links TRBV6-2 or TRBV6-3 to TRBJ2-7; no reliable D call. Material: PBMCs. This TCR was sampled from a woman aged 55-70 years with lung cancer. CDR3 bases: TGTGCCAGCAGTTTAACGGACGGAAGATACGAGCAGTACTTC. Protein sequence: CASSLTDGRYEQYF.